The text below deals with one TCR beta chain. Its antigen is as yet unknown. The PCR ran on 60 Vbeta and 13 Jbeta primers. The table came from immunoSEQ multiplex PCR; TCRdb's copy has only in-frame clones and leaves some out. The table shows under 200,000 clones, with roughly 75% occurring only once. Germline assignment: CDR1 SGDLS and CDR2 YYNGEE. V shed 0 bases and J 7 bases; nucleotides not matched to a gene: 6. This CDR3 spans 14 amino acids. These data come from a study of cytomegalovirus exposure and HLA in healthy donors. About the research overall: Samples from HLA-typed donors yielded around 85 million unique TCRs in an early data release.

Findings and caveats of the study: Researchers counted around 150 TCR beta chains as cytomegalovirus-associated. Common viral pathogens seemed, in a later analysis, to connect with several of the most significant clusters.

The gene calls are TRBV9 and TRBJ1-2, with 7 bases identical to TRBD1. The receptor was isolated from a man aged 18 to 29 in good health and CMV-seronegative. Sequencing was carried out using PBMCs. CDR3 coding DNA: TGTGCCAGCAGCGTAGATGCAGGGGGGCGTGGCTACACCTTC. Encoded protein: CASSVDAGGRGYTF. Using reference TRBV9 and TRBJ1-2 for the parts outside the CDR3, the full variable domain is DSGVTQTPKHLITATGQRVTLRCSPRSGDLSVYWYQQSLDQGLQFLIQYYNGEERAKGNILERFSAQQFPDLHSELNLSSLELGDSALYFCASSVDAGGRGYTFGSGTRLTVV.